The TCR beta chain described here comes from a study of OX40 agonist ivuxolimab in advanced cancers. Across the study: Patients receiving dose escalation had hepatocellular carcinoma, melanoma, renal cell or head and neck cancer. Study results and limitations: There was clonal expansion of CD4+ and CD8+ blood T cells by week 6 at 0.1 to 3.0 mg/kg.

The CDR3 loop spans 15 amino acids. Germline CDR1 is KGHSH and CDR2 is LQKENI. V shed 5 bases and J 4 bases; nucleotides not matched to a gene: 11. Generated by immunoSEQ multiplex PCR, the TCRdb table keeps only in-frame clones and is missing some. The repertoire consists of tens of thousands of clones, with around 90% occurring once and the leading ten covering 12%. As concerns this clone: Its antigen is not identified.

This TCR came from an adult with an advanced solid tumor such as melanoma, head and neck, liver or kidney cancer. This chain links TRBV18 with TRBJ2-7; TRBD1 agrees at 7 bases. Source: CD4+ or CD8+ T cells sorted from blood, taken in a trial of the OX40 agonist ivuxolimab. The CDR3 DNA reads TGTGCCAGCTCAGCGTCTTCAGGGGGTAGGTACGAGCAGTACTTC. Protein: CASSASSGGRYEQYF.